This T cell receptor beta chain was captured in a study of T-cell reconstitution after alpha-beta-depleted transplantation in children. Findings and caveats of the study: A year post-transplant, T-cell counts and diversity derived mostly from newly produced T cells. Surviving thymic progenitors and recipient T cells were the source of high TCRbeta diversity at day 60 in some patients. Reportedly, alpha-beta T cells present about two months post-transplant originated from several hundred expanded clones of graft origin.

This clonotype has a handful of counts. The antigen remains undetermined. The germline V gene encodes CDR1 MNHNS and CDR2 SASEGT. The CDR3 extends over 13 amino acids. The V gene end was trimmed by 8 bases and the J gene end by 3 bases; junction bases not matched to a gene: 5. Preparation of the TCRbeta library used unique molecular identifiers. TCRdb analysed the PCR reads with MiXCR anew, one entry per CDR3 protein. Of 300,000 to 400,000 distinct CDR3 sequences in the sample, around 20% are singletons; the top ten hold roughly 9.7%. This receptor was identified in a male patient younger than 18 who had a stem cell transplant for acute lymphoblastic leukemia, so the T cells may come from the graft donor. The V and J genes are TRBV6-1 and TRBJ2-3; 7 bases align to TRBD1. The input for sequencing was PBMCs, mostly from graft donor cells, taken 180 days after TCRalphabeta/CD19-depleted stem cell transplant. The CDR3 protein is CASSTGATDTQYF. In nucleotides, the CDR3 is TGTGCCAGCTCCACAGGGGCGACAGATACGCAGTATTTT.